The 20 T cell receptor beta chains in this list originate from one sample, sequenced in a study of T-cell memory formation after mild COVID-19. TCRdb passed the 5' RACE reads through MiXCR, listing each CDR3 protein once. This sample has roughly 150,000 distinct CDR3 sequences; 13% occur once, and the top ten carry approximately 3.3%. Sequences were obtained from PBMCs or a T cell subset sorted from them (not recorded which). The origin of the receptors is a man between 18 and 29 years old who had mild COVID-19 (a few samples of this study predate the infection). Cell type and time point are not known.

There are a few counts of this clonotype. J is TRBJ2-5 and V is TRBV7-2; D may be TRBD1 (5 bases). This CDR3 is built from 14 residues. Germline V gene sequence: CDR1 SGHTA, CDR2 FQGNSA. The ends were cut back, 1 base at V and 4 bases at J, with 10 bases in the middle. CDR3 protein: CASSLGPDRETQYF. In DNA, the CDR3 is TGTGCCAGCAGCTTAGGACCTGACAGAGAGACCCAGTACTTC.

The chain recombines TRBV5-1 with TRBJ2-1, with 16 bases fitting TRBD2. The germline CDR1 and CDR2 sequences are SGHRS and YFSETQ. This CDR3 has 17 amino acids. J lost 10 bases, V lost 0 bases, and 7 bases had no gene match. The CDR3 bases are TGCGCCAGCAGCTTGGTCGGGACTAGCGGGGGGGCAGAGGAGCAGTTCTTC. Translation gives CASSLVGTSGGAEEQFF.

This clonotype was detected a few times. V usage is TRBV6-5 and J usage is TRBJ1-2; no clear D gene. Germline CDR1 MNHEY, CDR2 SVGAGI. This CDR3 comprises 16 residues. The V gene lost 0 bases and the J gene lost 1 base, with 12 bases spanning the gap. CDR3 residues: CASSYSLAEFNYGYTF. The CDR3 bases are TGTGCCAGCAGTTACTCTCTGGCAGAGTTTAACTATGGCTACACCTTC.

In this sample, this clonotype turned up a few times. The CDR3 loop reads CASGTIRYQETQYF. The CDR3 bases are TGTGCCAGCGGGACTATCCGGTACCAAGAGACCCAGTACTTC. The V gene is TRBV12-3 or TRBV12-4, the J gene TRBJ2-5, with 7 positions matching TRBD2. Unmatched junction bases numbered 6, after V lost 8 bases and J lost 0 bases. The CDR3 contains 14 residues.

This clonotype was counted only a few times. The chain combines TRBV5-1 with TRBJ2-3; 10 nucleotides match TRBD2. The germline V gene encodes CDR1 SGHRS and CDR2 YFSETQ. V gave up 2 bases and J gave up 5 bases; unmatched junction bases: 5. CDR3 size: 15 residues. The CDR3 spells CASSLLAGSIDTQYF. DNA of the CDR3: TGCGCCAGCAGCTTACTAGCGGGGAGTATAGATACGCAGTATTTT.

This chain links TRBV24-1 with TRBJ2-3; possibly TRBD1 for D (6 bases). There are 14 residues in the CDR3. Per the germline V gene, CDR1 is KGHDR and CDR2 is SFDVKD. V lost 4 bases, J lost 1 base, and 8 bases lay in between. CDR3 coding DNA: TGTGCCACCAGTGAATGGACAGGCACAGATACGCAGTATTTT. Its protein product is CATSEWTGTDTQYF.

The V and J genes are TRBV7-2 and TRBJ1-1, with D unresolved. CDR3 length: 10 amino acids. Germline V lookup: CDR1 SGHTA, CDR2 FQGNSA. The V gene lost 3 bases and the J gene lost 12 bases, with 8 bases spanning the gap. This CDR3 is CASSLNPTFF. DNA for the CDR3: TGTGCCAGCAGCTTGAATCCTACTTTCTTT.

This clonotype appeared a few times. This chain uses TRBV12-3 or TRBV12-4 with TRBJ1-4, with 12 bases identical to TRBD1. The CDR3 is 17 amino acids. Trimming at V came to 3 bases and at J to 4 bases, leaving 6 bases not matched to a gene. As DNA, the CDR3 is TGTGCCAGCAGTTTGGGACAGGGGGCGCGGGGTAATGAAAAACTGTTTTTT. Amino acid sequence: CASSLGQGARGNEKLFF.

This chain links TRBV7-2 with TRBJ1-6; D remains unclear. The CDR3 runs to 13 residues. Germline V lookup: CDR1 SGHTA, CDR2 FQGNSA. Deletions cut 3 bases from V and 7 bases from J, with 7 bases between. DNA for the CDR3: TGTGCCAGCAGCTTCGGACCAAATTCACCCCTCCACTTT. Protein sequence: CASSFGPNSPLHF.

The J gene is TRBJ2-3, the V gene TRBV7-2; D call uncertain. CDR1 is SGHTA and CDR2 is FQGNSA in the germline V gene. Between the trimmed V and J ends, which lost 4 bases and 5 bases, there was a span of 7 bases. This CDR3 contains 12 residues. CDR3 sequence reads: CASSSLGDTQYF. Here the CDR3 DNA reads TGTGCCAGCAGCTCCCTGGGAGATACGCAGTATTTT. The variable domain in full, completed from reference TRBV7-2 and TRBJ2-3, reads GAGVSQSPSNKVTEKGKDVELRCDPISGHTALYWYRQSLGQGLEFLIYFQGNSAPDKSGLPSDRFSAERTGGSVSTLTIQRTQQEDSAVYLCASSSLGDTQYFGPGTRLTVL.

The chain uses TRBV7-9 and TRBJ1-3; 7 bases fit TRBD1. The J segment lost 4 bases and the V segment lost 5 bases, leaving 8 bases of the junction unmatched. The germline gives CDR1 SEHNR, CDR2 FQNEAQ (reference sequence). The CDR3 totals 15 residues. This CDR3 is CASSVNRGLGNTIYF. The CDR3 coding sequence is TGTGCCAGCAGCGTAAACAGGGGATTGGGAAACACCATATATTTT.

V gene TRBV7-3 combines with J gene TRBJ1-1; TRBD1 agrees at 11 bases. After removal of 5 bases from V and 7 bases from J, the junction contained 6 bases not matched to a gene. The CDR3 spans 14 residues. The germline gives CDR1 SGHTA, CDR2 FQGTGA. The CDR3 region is CASSASGTGGEAFF. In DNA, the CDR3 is TGTGCCAGCAGCGCCTCCGGGACAGGGGGTGAAGCTTTCTTT.

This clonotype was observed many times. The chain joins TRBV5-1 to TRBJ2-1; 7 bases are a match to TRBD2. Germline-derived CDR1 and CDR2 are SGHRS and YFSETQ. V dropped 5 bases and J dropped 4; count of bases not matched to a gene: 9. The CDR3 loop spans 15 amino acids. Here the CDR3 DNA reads TGCGCCAGCAGGATAAGCGGGGCCCGATACAATGAGCAGTTCTTC. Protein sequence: CASRISGARYNEQFF.

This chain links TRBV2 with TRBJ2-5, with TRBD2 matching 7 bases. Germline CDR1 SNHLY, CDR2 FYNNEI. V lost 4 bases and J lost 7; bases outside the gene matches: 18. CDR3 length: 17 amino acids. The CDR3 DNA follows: TGTGCCAGCAGTGGAGTTCGTGCTAGCGGACCCAGTGGGACCCAGTACTTC. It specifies CASSGVRASGPSGTQYF.

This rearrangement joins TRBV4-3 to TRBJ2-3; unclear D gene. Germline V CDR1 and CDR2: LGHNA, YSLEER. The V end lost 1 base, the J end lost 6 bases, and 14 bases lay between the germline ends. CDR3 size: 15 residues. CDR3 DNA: TGCGCCAGCAGCCAAGCACTCCTCGAGGCCGATACGCAGTATTTT. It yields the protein CASSQALLEADTQYF.

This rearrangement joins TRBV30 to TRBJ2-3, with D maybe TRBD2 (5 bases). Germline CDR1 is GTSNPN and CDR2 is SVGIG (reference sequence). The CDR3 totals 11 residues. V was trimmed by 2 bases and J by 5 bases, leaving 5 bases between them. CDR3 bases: TGTGCCTGGAGTCGGGGAGATACGCAGTATTTT. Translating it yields CAWSRGDTQYF.

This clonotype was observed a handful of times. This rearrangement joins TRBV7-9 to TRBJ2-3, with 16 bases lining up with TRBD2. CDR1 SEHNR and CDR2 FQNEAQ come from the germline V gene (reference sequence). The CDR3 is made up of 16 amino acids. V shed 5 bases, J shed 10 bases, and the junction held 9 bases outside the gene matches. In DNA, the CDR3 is TGTGCCAGCAGCCGACCGGGACTAGCGGGGGGGTCGCCGCAGTATTTT. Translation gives CASSRPGLAGGSPQYF.

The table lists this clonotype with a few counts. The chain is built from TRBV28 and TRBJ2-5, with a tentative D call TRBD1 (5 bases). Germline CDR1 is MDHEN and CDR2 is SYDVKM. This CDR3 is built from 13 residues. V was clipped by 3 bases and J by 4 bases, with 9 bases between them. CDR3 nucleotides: TGTGCCAGCAGTTTGGCAGGGATAGAGACCCAGTACTTC. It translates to CASSLAGIETQYF.

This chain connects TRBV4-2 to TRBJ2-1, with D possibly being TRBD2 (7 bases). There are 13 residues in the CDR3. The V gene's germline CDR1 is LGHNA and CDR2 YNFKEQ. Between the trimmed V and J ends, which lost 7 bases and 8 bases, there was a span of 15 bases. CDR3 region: CASKGGGDYEQFF. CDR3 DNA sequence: TGTGCCAGCAAGGGGGGAGGGGACTATGAGCAGTTCTTC.

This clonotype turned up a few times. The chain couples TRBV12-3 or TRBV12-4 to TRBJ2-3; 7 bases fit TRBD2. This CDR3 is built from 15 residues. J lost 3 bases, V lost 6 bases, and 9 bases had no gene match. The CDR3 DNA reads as TGTGCCAGCAGCCGCGCGGGGGAGGGGACAGATACGCAGTATTTT. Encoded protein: CASSRAGEGTDTQYF.